This entry lists 5 T cell receptor beta chains sequenced from one sample in a study of CD8 T cells in Susac syndrome. The RNA input was about 0.45 to 1 ug, and it was reverse transcribed with random hexamers. MiXCR, applied by TCRdb to the immunoSEQ multiplex PCR reads, yields one record per CDR3 protein. The sample carries a few hundred thousand distinct CDR3 sequences, about 95% recorded once. The sequencing input was CD4+ T cells from PBMCs. All receptors derive from a human donor with multiple sclerosis.

The V and J genes are TRBV5-1 and TRBJ1-1; possibly TRBD1 for D (5 bases). V lost 0 bases, J lost 2 bases, and 8 bases lay in between. This CDR3 is built from 14 residues. Germline CDR1 and CDR2: SGHRS and YFSETQ. CDR3 sequence: CASSLVTVNTEAFF. The CDR3 region has the DNA TGCGCCAGCAGCTTGGTGACAGTAAACACTGAAGCTTTCTTT.

In nucleotides, the CDR3 is TGTGCCAGCAGTTTCTCGGCGGGCAGGGGGTCAGCTTTCTTT. It yields the protein CASSFSAGRGSAFF. This rearrangement joins TRBV27 to TRBJ1-1; TRBD1 matches 7 bases. Trimming removed 3 bases from V and 10 bases from J; junction bases left unmatched: 11. Germline V gene data show CDR1 as MNHEY and CDR2 as SMNVEV (reference sequence). This CDR3 comprises 14 residues.

V gene TRBV27 combines with J gene TRBJ1-2; unclear D gene. The V gene's germline CDR1 is MNHEY and CDR2 SMNVEV (reference sequence). Trimming removed 7 bases from V and 7 bases from J, with 16 bases in between. This CDR3 comprises 13 residues. DNA of the CDR3: TGTGCCAGCACGTCCGGGAATTCGGGTGGCTACACCTTC. This gives the protein CASTSGNSGGYTF.

The chain employs TRBV29-1 and TRBJ2-7, with TRBD1 as a possible D gene (6 bases). Trimming removed 3 bases from V and 2 bases from J, with 17 bases in between. This CDR3 contains 15 residues. Per the germline V gene, CDR1 is SQVTM and CDR2 is ANQGSEA. The CDR3 here is CSVEIRQGRAYEQYF. The CDR3 bases are TGCAGCGTTGAGATTCGGCAGGGGCGAGCCTACGAGCAGTACTTC.

In its sample, this clonotype was seen once. V is TRBV19 and J is TRBJ2-2; D possibly corresponds to TRBD2 (6 bases). V shed 4 bases and J shed 4 bases, with 19 bases lying between them. The CDR3 is 17 amino acids. Germline loops: CDR1 LNHDA, CDR2 SQIVND (reference sequence). CDR3 bases: TGTGCCAGTAGTAGTACCGGGACTCTTATGATCACCGGGGAGCTGTTTTTT. As protein: CASSSTGTLMITGELFF. Full variable domain (outside the CDR3, taken from reference TRBV19 and TRBJ2-2): DGGITQSPKYLFRKEGQNVTLSCEQNLNHDAMYWYRQDPGQGLRLIYYSQIVNDFQKGDIAEGYSVSREKKESFPLTVTSAQKNPTAFYLCASSSTGTLMITGELFFGEGSRLTVL.